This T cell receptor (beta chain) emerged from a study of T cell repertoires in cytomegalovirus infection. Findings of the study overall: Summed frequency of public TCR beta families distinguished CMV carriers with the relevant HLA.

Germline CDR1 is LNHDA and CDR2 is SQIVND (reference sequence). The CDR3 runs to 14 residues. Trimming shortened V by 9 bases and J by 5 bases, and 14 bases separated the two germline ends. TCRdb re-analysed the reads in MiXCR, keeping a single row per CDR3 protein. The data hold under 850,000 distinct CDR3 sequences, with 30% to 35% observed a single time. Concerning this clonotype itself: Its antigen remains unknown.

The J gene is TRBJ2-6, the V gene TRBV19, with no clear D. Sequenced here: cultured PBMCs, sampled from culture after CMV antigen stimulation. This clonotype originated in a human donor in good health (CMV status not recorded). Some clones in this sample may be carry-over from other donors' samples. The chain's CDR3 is CASSDPLRANVLTF. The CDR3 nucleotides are TGTGCCAGCAGTGACCCTTTAAGGGCCAACGTCCTGACTTTC.